This is a list of T cell receptor beta chains from one sample in a study of shared clonotypes between healthy human individuals. TCRdb keeps only in-frame clones here, not all; method: immunoSEQ multiplex PCR. In the table there are some 2 million clones, about 95% of which are singletons. Source material: naive CD8+ T cells sorted from blood. Source of these receptors: a man aged 18 to 29 in good health. Each CDR3 is given with its conserved first and last residue. The order of the fields is clone size, D gene, V gene, J gene, CDR3 protein, CDR3 DNA. The D gene is left open where the match is weak. Clone size is stated in some rows and not others, as once, few, many or a class when expanded.

.	TRBD2	TRBV2	TRBJ2-3	CASSETSPTDTQYF	TGTGCCAGCAGTGAGACTAGCCCAACAGATACGCAGTATTTT
.	TRBD1	TRBV19	TRBJ1-4	CASNDPQGLGEKLFF	TGTGCCAGTAATGATCCACAGGGGTTAGGCGAAAAACTGTTTTTT
.	.	TRBV19	TRBJ2-2	CASSIFSLKGVIANTGELFF	TGTGCCAGTAGTATATTTTCCCTTAAAGGGGTTATCGCGAACACCGGGGAGCTGTTTTTT
.	TRBD1	TRBV2	TRBJ2-7	CASTGTGTYEQYF	TGTGCCAGCACTGGGACAGGGACCTACGAGCAGTACTTC
.	.	TRBV6-6	TRBJ1-1	CASGEVEAFF	TGTGCCAGCGGGGAGGTTGAAGCTTTCTTT
.	TRBD1	TRBV13	TRBJ1-1	CASSLRGPEAFF	TGTGCCAGCAGCTTAAGGGGGCCTGAAGCTTTCTTT
.	.	TRBV28	TRBJ2-3	CASYTGEGTQYF	TGTGCCAGCTACACAGGGGAGGGTACGCAGTATTTT
.	TRBD2	TRBV4-3	TRBJ2-3	CASSQGLADLIGTDTQYF	TGCGCCAGCAGCCAGGGACTAGCGGACCTTATAGGTACAGATACGCAGTATTTT
once	TRBD2	TRBV4-1	TRBJ2-7	CASSQAPAGGIYEQYF	TGCGCCAGCAGCCAGGCCCCCGCGGGAGGTATTTACGAGCAGTACTTC
.	TRBD2	TRBV6-5	TRBJ2-1	CASSDEAGDYNEQFF	TGTGCCAGCAGCGACGAGGCGGGGGACTACAATGAGCAGTTCTTC
.	.	TRBV13	TRBJ1-2	CASSHEGEDYGYTF	TGTGCCAGCAGTCATGAGGGGGAGGACTATGGCTACACCTTC
.	TRBD1	TRBV28	TRBJ2-2	CASSLLGQGIGTGELFF	TGTGCCAGCAGTTTACTTGGACAGGGGATAGGGACCGGGGAGCTGTTTTTT
.	TRBD2	TRBV9	TRBJ2-1	CASSVGGGSYNEQFF	TGTGCCAGCAGCGTCGGGGGGGGCTCCTACAATGAGCAGTTCTTC
.	TRBD1	TRBV7-2	TRBJ1-1	CASSFSYRGTTEAFF	TGTGCCAGCAGCTTCTCTTACAGGGGGACCACTGAAGCTTTCTTT
.	.	TRBV19	TRBJ1-1	CASSIYVYTEAFF	TGTGCCAGTAGTATTTATGTCTACACTGAAGCTTTCTTT
.	TRBD1	TRBV4-1	TRBJ1-1	CASSQDAGQGRTEAFF	TGCGCCAGCAGCCAAGATGCCGGACAGGGAAGGACTGAAGCTTTCTTT
.	.	TRBV19	TRBJ2-1	CASSSRVAGASYNEQFF	TGTGCCAGTAGCTCAAGGGTGGCGGGGGCATCCTACAATGAGCAGTTCTTC
once	.	TRBV4-1	TRBJ2-7	CASSPPARSYEQYF	TGCGCCAGCAGCCCCCCGGCGAGGTCCTACGAGCAGTACTTC
.	.	TRBV5-1	TRBJ1-2	CASSPHPPGVVGANYGYTF	TGCGCCAGCAGCCCCCACCCGCCAGGAGTTGTTGGAGCTAACTATGGCTACACCTTC
.	.	TRBV21-1	TRBJ2-7	CAAVTGGPGYEQYF	TGTGCCGCCGTCACGGGAGGGCCAGGCTACGAGCAGTACTTC
once	.	TRBV7-7	TRBJ2-1	CASSLDVEGRQFF	TGTGCTAGCAGCTTAGATGTAGAAGGGCGGCAGTTCTTC
.	.	TRBV11-2	TRBJ2-7	CASSLTGTYEQYF	TGTGCCAGCAGCTTAACCGGGACCTACGAGCAGTACTTC
.	.	TRBV14	TRBJ2-1	CASSQDHFGEQFF	TGTGCCAGCAGCCAAGATCATTTCGGGGAGCAGTTCTTC
.	.	TRBV10-3	TRBJ2-1	CAISEVESGPSYNEQFF	TGTGCCATCAGTGAAGTAGAAAGCGGACCCTCCTACAATGAGCAGTTCTTC
.	TRBD1	TRBV6-1	TRBJ2-1	CASSEDRAFDEQFF	TGTGCCAGCAGCGAGGACAGGGCATTCGATGAGCAGTTCTTC
once	.	TRBV4-1	TRBJ2-7	CASSQNPYEQYF	TGCGCCAGCAGCCAAAACCCCTACGAGCAGTACTTC
once	TRBD2	TRBV5-1	TRBJ2-5	CASSLAGLAGAQETQYF	TGCGCCAGCAGCTTGGCCGGACTAGCGGGGGCCCAAGAGACCCAGTACTTC
once	.	TRBV6-6	TRBJ1-6	CASSSDSPTYNSPLHF	TGTGCCAGCAGTTCCGACAGCCCCACCTATAATTCACCCCTCCACTTT
.	.	TRBV27	TRBJ2-5	CASHGHNQETQYF	TGTGCCAGTCACGGACACAACCAAGAGACCCAGTACTTC
.	.	TRBV6-4	TRBJ1-1	CASRRTPELSTEAFF	TGTGCCAGCAGGAGGACCCCCGAATTGAGTACTGAAGCTTTCTTT
.	.	TRBV9	TRBJ2-3	CASSVVSGIYGTDTQYF	TGTGCCAGCAGCGTAGTATCTGGGATCTATGGCACAGATACGCAGTATTTT
.	TRBD2	TRBV28	TRBJ2-1	CASSLVLSGTYNEQFF	TGTGCCAGCAGTTTGGTCCTTAGCGGGACCTACAATGAGCAGTTCTTC
.	.	TRBV16	TRBJ1-2	CASSQYPGLNYGYTF	TGTGCCAGCAGCCAATATCCCGGACTCAACTATGGCTACACCTTC
.	TRBD2	TRBV5-1	TRBJ2-7	CASSPETSGAPVYEQYF	TGCGCCAGCAGCCCGGAGACTAGCGGGGCACCCGTGTACGAGCAGTACTTC
.	TRBD2	TRBV19	TRBJ2-1	CASSTSRRGEGEQFF	TGTGCCAGTAGTACATCGAGACGGGGGGAGGGTGAGCAGTTCTTC
.	.	TRBV7-2	TRBJ1-6	CASSLRVGTPSNSPLHF	TGTGCCAGCAGCCTTAGGGTTGGGACCCCGTCGAATTCACCCCTCCACTTT
.	TRBD2	TRBV13	TRBJ2-1	CASSSSSSGGKSYNEQFF	TGTGCCAGCAGCTCCTCTTCCTCGGGGGGGAAATCCTACAATGAGCAGTTCTTC
few	.	TRBV14	TRBJ2-1	CASSLLGNEQFF	TGTGCCAGCAGCTTACTCGGCAATGAGCAGTTCTTC
.	TRBD1	TRBV9	TRBJ2-7	CASSAGTDTYEQYF	TGTGCCAGCAGCGCCGGGACAGATACCTACGAGCAGTACTTC
once	TRBD1	TRBV5-1	TRBJ2-7	CASSTGGYEQYF	TGCGCCAGCAGCACAGGGGGCTACGAGCAGTACTTC
.	.	TRBV28	TRBJ1-4	CASSFAQGEATNEKLFF	TGTGCCAGCAGTTTTGCCCAGGGAGAAGCAACTAATGAAAAACTGTTTTTT
.	TRBD1	TRBV4-1	TRBJ1-5	CASSFTGTGVNQPQHF	TGCGCCAGCAGCTTTACCGGGACAGGGGTCAATCAGCCCCAGCATTTT
.	.	TRBV28	TRBJ2-4	CASSLQGAKNIQYF	TGTGCCAGCAGTCTCCAGGGGGCCAAAAACATTCAGTACTTC
.	TRBD1	TRBV4-3	TRBJ1-3	CASSQDPLGTAGNTIYF	TGCGCCAGCAGCCAAGATCCCTTGGGGACAGCGGGAAACACCATATATTTT
.	.	TRBV5-1	TRBJ2-7	CATYEQYF	TGCGCCACCTACGAGCAGTACTTC
.	.	TRBV30	TRBJ1-4	CAWSTEGYEKLFF	TGTGCCTGGAGTACTGAGGGCTATGAAAAACTGTTTTTT
.	.	TRBV10-2	TRBJ1-1	CASSEMGNAFF	TGCGCCAGCAGTGAGATGGGGAATGCTTTCTTT
.	TRBD2	TRBV12-5	TRBJ2-5	CASAERGLAGGLETQYF	TGTGCTAGTGCGGAACGGGGACTAGCGGGAGGTCTGGAGACCCAGTACTTC